This record covers a single T cell receptor (beta chain). Its antigen target is currently unknown. No qualities accompany the bases; no much larger clone lies one base away. This sample is part of a study of T cell repertoires in cytomegalovirus infection (dated by TCRdb to the late 2010s). Regarding the research as a whole: The peptide stimulations were aimed at well-studied HLA-B-restricted epitopes as well as recently identified HLA-C-restricted CMV epitopes, whose presentation resists viral immunomodulation. Donor HLA type was relevant to the analysis, as public TCR beta signatures indicated carriage of CMV infection together with the matching HLA type. Beyond this particular receptor, the publication reports: In the ex vivo response, HLA-C-restricted CMV-specific TCR beta clonotypes were dominant, and in two of eight donors the single most frequent clonotype came from this HLA-C-restricted group. In both this cohort and an independent cohort of approximately 350 donors, the cumulative frequency of public TCR beta family members distinguished carriers of CMV infection plus the relevant HLA type.

The CDR3 contains 15 residues, cysteine and phenylalanine counted. The kept DNA is CDR3 alone, 45 bases in frame from the first base. Compared with germline, V lacks 7 bases and J lacks 4 bases; bases without a gene match: 8. Sequences SGHVS (CDR1) and FNYEAQ (CDR2) are obtained from the germline V gene. Sequencer: Illumina HiSeq 1500. Using fastp trimming at Q25 and MiXCR clonotype assembly, TCRdb reanalyzed the public sequencing data and kept in-frame beta chains. CDR3 protein duplicates are merged, each entry listing the most common genes and DNA. The sample data list roughly 100,000 distinct CDR3 sequences, and about 40% of these were observed just once. The top ten constitute 65% to 75% of the sample. According to the study, the label for this sample's treatment or condition signals: in vitro stimulation with specific CMV peptide epitopes to enrich CMV-specific T cells.

The chain employs TRBV7-6 and TRBJ2-1; TRBD2 lines up with 9 middle nucleotides. This TCR came from a human donor in good health (CMV status not recorded). Some clones in this sample may be carry-over from other donors' samples. The starting material was CD8+ T cells from cultured PBMCs, obtained from culture after CMV antigen stimulation. CDR3 protein: CASTPGTSIYNEQFF. The sequenced DNA: TGTGCCAGCACCCCCGGGACTAGCATTTACAATGAGCAGTTCTTC.